These 6 T cell receptor beta chains came from one sample sequenced in a study of cytomegalovirus exposure and HLA in healthy donors (dated by TCRdb to the late 2010s). Libraries were made using the immunoSEQ multiplex PCR assay. For the multiplex PCR, a mixture combining 60 forward primers for TCR Vbeta segments and 13 reverse primers for TCR Jbeta segments was used. Held by TCRdb, this immuneACCESS table contains in-frame sequences only and omits some clones. Under half of the omission traces to an unresolved V gene where checked; the cause of the rest is unknown. Here the sample has roughly 100,000 clones; 65% to 85% occur a single time. Roughly 5.7% of the sample is held by the ten biggest clonotypes. The sequenced sample was PBMCs. The receptors stem from a male donor in good health and CMV-seronegative.

This chain links TRBV1 with TRBJ2-7; the table's D gene call, TRBD2, was not cross checked with the DNA. TRBV1 is designated a pseudogene. The CDR3 loop spans 16 amino acids. The CDR3 sequence: CTSSQDSRGVTYEQYF. CDR3 sequence (DNA): TGCACCAGCAGCCAAGATTCCCGGGGAGTAACCTACGAGCAGTACTTC.

This clone was counted once. The chain carries TRBV18 and TRBJ2-1, with 11 bases identical to TRBD2. CDR3 length: 20 residues. Germline V gene lookup returns CDR1 KGHSH and CDR2 LQKENI. Unmatched junction bases numbered 22, after V lost 4 bases and J lost 8 bases. CDR3 DNA: TGTGCCAGCTCACGAGTTCGGAGACTAGCGGGAAAAAGAAATTTGGATGAGCAGTTCTTC. This gives the protein CASSRVRRLAGKRNLDEQFF.

The chain combines TRBV27 with TRBJ2-7, with 9 bases aligning to TRBD1. Germline lookup yields CDR1 MNHEY and CDR2 SMNVEV (reference sequence). Trimming at V came to 3 bases and at J to 6 bases, leaving 3 bases not matched to a gene. This CDR3 is built from 13 residues. Here the CDR3 DNA reads TGTGCCAGCAGTTTGGGGACAGGGTCCGAGCAGTACTTC. It translates to CASSLGTGSEQYF.

The rearrangement links TRBV6-9 to TRBJ2-6; the D gene is possibly TRBD1 (6 bases). The CDR3 totals 16 residues. CDR1 is MNHGY, CDR2 SVAAGI, per germline. The V end lost 6 bases, the J end lost 1 base, and 13 bases lay between the germline ends. Here the CDR3 DNA reads TGTGCCAGCAGCGATACAGGGTCGTCTGGGGCCAACGTCCTGACTTTC. As protein: CASSDTGSSGANVLTF.

The chain combines TRBV27 with TRBJ2-3; 12 bases align to TRBD2. Per germline, CDR1 MNHEY and CDR2 SMNVEV (reference sequence). Germline trimming cut 6 bases from V and 4 bases from J; bases unmatched to any gene: 8. The CDR3 contains 16 residues. The CDR3 region is CASRILTSGSSDTQYF. In DNA form, the CDR3 reads TGTGCCAGCAGGATCCTGACTAGCGGGAGTTCAGATACGCAGTATTTT.

The V call is TRBV9, the J call TRBJ2-2; 14 bases agree with TRBD2. Germline CDR1 is SGDLS and CDR2 is YYNGEE. This CDR3 is 18 amino acids long. J lost 1 base, V lost 4 bases, and 6 bases had no gene match. CDR3 sequence: CASSPEGLAGENTGELFF. In DNA form, the CDR3 reads TGTGCCAGCAGCCCTGAGGGACTAGCGGGAGAGAACACCGGGGAGCTGTTTTTT.